A single TCR beta chain is shown here with its context. Its antigen remains unknown. The CDR3 extends over 14 amino acids. Per germline, CDR1 MDHEN and CDR2 SYDVKM. The J segment lost 5 bases and the V segment lost 6 bases, leaving 8 bases of the junction unmatched. The repertoire was sequenced with immunoSEQ multiplex PCR; TCRdb's copy has only in-frame clones and lacks some. The data contain tens of thousands of clones, 90% of them singletons. This record belongs to a study of graft-versus-host responses after intestinal transplantation. This chain links TRBV28 with TRBJ2-7; 9 positions match TRBD1. The sequences come from unstimulated CD8+ T cells sorted from spleen or lymph node cells, collected before transplant. The TCR comes from a human donor who was the organ donor for an intestinal transplant. The CDR3 nucleotides read TGTGCCAGCAGCCAGACAGGGGGTCCCAACGAGCAGTACGTC. Translating gives CASSQTGGPNEQYV.